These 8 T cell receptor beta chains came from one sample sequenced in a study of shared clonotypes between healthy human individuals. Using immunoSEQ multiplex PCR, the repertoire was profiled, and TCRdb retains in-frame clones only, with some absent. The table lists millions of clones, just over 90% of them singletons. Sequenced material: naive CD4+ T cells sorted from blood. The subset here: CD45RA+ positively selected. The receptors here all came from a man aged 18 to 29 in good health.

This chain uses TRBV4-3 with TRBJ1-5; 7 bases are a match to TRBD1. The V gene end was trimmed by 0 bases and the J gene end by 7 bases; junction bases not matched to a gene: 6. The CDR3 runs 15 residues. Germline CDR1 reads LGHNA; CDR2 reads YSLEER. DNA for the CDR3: TGCGCCAGCAGCCAAGAGGTAGGGGGCGACCAGCCCCAGCATTTT. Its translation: CASSQEVGGDQPQHF.

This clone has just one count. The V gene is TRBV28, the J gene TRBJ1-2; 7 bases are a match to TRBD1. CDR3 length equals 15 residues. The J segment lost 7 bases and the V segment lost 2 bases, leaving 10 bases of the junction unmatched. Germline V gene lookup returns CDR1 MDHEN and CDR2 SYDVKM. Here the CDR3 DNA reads TGTGCCAGCAGTTTAACCCGACAGGGTAAGGTTGGCTACACCTTC. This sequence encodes CASSLTRQGKVGYTF.

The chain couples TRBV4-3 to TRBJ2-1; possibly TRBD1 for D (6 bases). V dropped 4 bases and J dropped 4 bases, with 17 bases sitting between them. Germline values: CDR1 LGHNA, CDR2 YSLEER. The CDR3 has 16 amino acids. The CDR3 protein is CASSRIDRDMYNEQFF. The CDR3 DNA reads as TGCGCCAGCAGCCGAATCGACCGGGACATGTACAATGAGCAGTTCTTC.

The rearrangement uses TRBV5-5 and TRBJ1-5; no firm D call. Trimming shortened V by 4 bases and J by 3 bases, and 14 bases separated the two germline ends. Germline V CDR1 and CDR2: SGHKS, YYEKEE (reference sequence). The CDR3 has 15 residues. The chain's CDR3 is CASSPGGLYNQPQHF. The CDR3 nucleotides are TGTGCCAGCAGCCCAGGTGGGCTTTACAATCAGCCCCAGCATTTT.

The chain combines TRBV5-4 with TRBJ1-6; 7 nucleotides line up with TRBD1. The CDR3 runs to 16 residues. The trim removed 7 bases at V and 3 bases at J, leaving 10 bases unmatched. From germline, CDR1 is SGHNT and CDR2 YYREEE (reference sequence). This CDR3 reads CASWDRRGLYNSPLHF. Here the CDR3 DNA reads TGTGCCAGCTGGGACAGAAGGGGGCTCTATAATTCACCCCTCCACTTT.

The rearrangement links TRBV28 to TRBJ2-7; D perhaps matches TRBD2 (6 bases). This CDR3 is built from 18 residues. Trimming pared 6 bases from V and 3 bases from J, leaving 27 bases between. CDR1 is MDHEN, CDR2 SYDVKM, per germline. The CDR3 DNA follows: TGTGCCAGCAGCTCCTGGAGTTGGAGGGCCCCGTCCCACTACGAGCAGTACTTC. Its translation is CASSSWSWRAPSHYEQYF.

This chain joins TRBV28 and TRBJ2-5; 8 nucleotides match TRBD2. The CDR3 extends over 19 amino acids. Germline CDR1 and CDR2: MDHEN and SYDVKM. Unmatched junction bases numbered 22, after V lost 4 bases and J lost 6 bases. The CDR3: CASSSIRGTSSIPGKTQYF. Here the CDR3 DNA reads TGTGCCAGCAGTTCGATCCGGGGGACTAGTAGTATCCCGGGCAAGACCCAGTACTTC.

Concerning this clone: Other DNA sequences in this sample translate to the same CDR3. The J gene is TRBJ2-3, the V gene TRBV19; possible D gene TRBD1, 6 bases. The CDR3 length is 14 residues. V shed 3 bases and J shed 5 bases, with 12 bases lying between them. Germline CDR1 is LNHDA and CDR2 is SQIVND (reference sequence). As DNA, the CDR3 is TGTGCCAGTAGTATCACAGGGTTAGTAGATACGCAGTATTTT. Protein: CASSITGLVDTQYF.